This T cell receptor beta chain comes out of a study of blood T cell repertoires in COVID-19. Study overall: Acute and convalescent COVID-19 specimens originated in the United States, Italy and Spain. In each case, the material was cDNA or gDNA derived from T cells, B-cell-depleted T cells, or PBMCs.

This table comes from immunoSEQ multiplex PCR, and its TCRdb copy is limited to in-frame clones, with some not included. The profile covers 75,000 to 95,000 clones, with roughly 88% appearing a single time and about 2.5% taken by the ten largest. This clone was seen only once. Between the trimmed V and J ends, which lost 5 bases and 5 bases, there was a span of 15 bases. The CDR3 covers 14 residues. Germline loops: CDR1 LNHNV, CDR2 YYDKDF (reference sequence). The TCR sequence derives from a human donor in a cohort sampled during active COVID-19. V usage is TRBV15 and J usage is TRBJ2-5; D remains unclear. The sample was peripheral blood. The CDR3 region has the DNA TGTGCCACCAGCTTGCGCGCCCGGTCTGAGACCCAGTACTTC. Translating gives CATSLRARSETQYF.